This TCR beta chain was documented in a study of beta chain features in type 1 diabetes. About this clone: Its antigen is undetermined.

CDR1 is LNHDA and CDR2 is SQIVND in the germline V gene (reference sequence). Trimming took 9 bases from V and 0 from J, leaving 15 bases between them. The CDR3 has 14 amino acids. Study-level points and caveats: The study found moderately but significantly shorter TCRB CDR3s in all four CD4+ subsets of Type 1 diabetes patients. Within the patient group, naive, central memory and Treg TCRB repertoires appeared more similar to each other than within healthy donors. Patients with type 1 diabetes carried fewer insertions and had more deletions at their VDJ junctions.

Expressed TCRB transcripts were sequenced, since all the RNA that had been isolated was reverse transcribed. Generated by immunoSEQ multiplex PCR, the TCRdb table keeps only in-frame clones and is missing some. Among around 500,000 clones listed, approximately 28% were seen once. Using CD45RO/CCR7/CD25/CD127/CD95/CD27, CD4+ naive, central memory, regulatory and stem cell-like memory cells were sorted. The specimen was naive CD4+ T cells from blood. The receptor's source is a young man in good health. V and J are TRBV19 and TRBJ2-7; possibly TRBD2 for D (6 bases). CDR3 bases: TGTGCCAGGACTAGGGTGGAAGGCTCCTACGAGCAGTACTTC. Translating it yields CARTRVEGSYEQYF.